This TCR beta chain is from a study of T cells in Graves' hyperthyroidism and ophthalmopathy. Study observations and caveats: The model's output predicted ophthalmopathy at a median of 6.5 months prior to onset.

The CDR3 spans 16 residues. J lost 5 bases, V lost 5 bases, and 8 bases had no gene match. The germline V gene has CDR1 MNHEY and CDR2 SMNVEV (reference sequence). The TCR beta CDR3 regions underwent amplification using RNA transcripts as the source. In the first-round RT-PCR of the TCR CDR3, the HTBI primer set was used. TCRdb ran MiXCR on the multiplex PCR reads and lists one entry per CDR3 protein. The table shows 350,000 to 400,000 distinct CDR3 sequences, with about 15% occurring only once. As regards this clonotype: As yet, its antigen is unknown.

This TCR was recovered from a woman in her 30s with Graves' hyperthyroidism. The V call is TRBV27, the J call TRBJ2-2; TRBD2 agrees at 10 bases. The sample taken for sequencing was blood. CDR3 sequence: CASSTRAGGYTGELFF. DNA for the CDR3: TGTGCCAGCAGTACTCGAGCGGGAGGGTATACCGGGGAGCTGTTTTTT.